Listed here is a single T cell receptor beta chain. This clone appeared a few times. Its recognized antigen is unknown. The input lacks base qualities; no much larger clone sits a single base away. The same CDR3 arises from other DNA sequences in this sample as well. Receptor amplification or capture employed the immunoSEQ multiplex PCR assay. The multiplex PCR relied on a mix of 60 forward primers for TCR Vbeta segments and 13 reverse primers for TCR Jbeta segments. A multiplex PCR assay on genomic DNA amplified the CDR3 region of rearranged TCR beta genes. The Illumina HiSeq System was used to sequence the amplified TCR beta libraries as 87-base-pair reads. Regarding the original processing steps: A later analysis tallied about 77 million unique TCR beta chains across the 666 repertoires, and approximately 11 million of those chains were shared by two or more donors. A nearest-neighbor algorithm error-corrected the raw reads and collapsed the reads into unique sequences, merging closely related sequences to remove PCR and sequencing errors. Alignment of CDR3 sequences to IMGT reference sequences was used to assign V, D and J gene segments. Each retained sequence needed at least a six-nucleotide match to both a V gene segment and a J gene segment. A rearrangement was called productive if the CDR3 had no stop codons and remained in frame with V and J, and every other rearrangement was called non-productive. CDR3 was defined according to IMGT convention as the region running from the second conserved V-encoded cysteine to the conserved J-encoded phenylalanine. Sequences without an unambiguous match to a single V gene segment were excluded from the earlier analysis of several hundred of the donors. An earlier analysis of several hundred of the donors called V segments functional above 56.7% productive rearrangements and segregating when the between-donor standard deviation exceeded 5%. A statistical classification framework was built for diagnosing cytomegalovirus status from the catalog of TCR beta chain sequences. V and J gene assignment, in a later analysis, came from comparing TCR nucleotide sequences with IMGT/GENE-DB human TR gene sequences. Using the TCRdist pipeline, a later analysis assigned CDR3 sequences along with most-parsimonious VDJ recombination scenarios. A later analysis defined each TCR beta chain by its CDR3 amino acid sequence plus V-gene family, and excluded reads lacking a unique V-gene family. As a way to deal with suspected cross-contamination and a sequencing artifact, a later analysis dropped 450 to 700 nucleotide sequences that were highly shared and had low generation probability. In a later analysis, a clonal expansion index for each public chain was calculated from normalized within-repertoire ranks of inferred template counts. In a later analysis, generation probabilities were computed with a VDJ recombination model fitted to out-of-frame rearrangements, and the resulting probabilities were checked against IGoR. In a later analysis, TCR-TCR, TCR-HLA and TCR-CMV co-occurrence was scored with hypergeometric tests, and a repertoire-size bias correction was applied to TCR pairs. A later analysis estimated false discovery rates by permuting HLA or CMV assignments 20 times. In a later analysis, co-occurring TCRs were grouped using DBSCAN, with TCRdist sequence similarity added in when clustering inside HLA-allele-positive subsets. Co-occurrence clustering excluded repertoires with fewer than 30,000 or more than 120,000 public chains, plus five with anomalous nucleotide sharing. The immuneACCESS repertoire file appears here via TCRdb, limited to in-frame rearrangements. These files lack a portion of the clones; in checked studies, under half of the deficit traces to unresolved V genes, and the cause of the others is not known. V, J and clone size are taken as reported in that table, and D and trimming were inferred from the DNA itself. The sample has approximately 250,000 clones on record, 85% of them singletons. Around 0.22% of the sample belongs to the ten largest clones.

This sample was taken from a study of cytomegalovirus exposure and HLA in healthy donors (dated by TCRdb to about 2017). In the study overall: An earlier analysis of 587 of the donors reported 250 to 300 Gb of sequence data and 95 million to 120 million unique TCR beta sequences obtained from approximately 180 million T cells. An early release that covered around 590 HLA-typed donors contained around 330 gigabases of sequencing data and some 87 million unique TCR sequences. The genetic ancestry cluster associated with self-reported Caucasian donors included 65% to 90% of the 398 genotyped donors. The study aimed to test whether signatures of past pathogen exposure could be identified by cataloging public T cell receptors. The study used immunosequencing to profile the T cell repertoires of more than 650 subjects and linked those repertoires to cytomegalovirus serostatus. In addition to the first cohort of hundreds of subjects, a separate validation cohort of approximately 130 different subjects was used. To predict cytomegalovirus infection status, the study combined high-throughput TCR immunosequencing, statistical association of individual TCRs with disease status, and machine learning. A later analysis re-analyzed previously published TCR beta repertoires from 550 to 700 donors and added high-resolution HLA genotyping to study TCR occurrence patterns. In the later analysis, no new phenotypic data were used to find candidate immune exposures; instead, reliance was placed on TCR beta sequences and their occurrence across donors. An earlier analysis of approximately 640 of the donors applied high-throughput TCR beta sequencing to assess whether each TCR beta V gene segment acted as functional or pseudogenic. Donor age, sex, ethnicity and CMV serostatus were compiled together with the repertoire data. A later genetic analysis used genome-wide SNP genotypes for about 60% of the 666 donors, treating that subset as a discovery cohort. All discovery cohort repertoires had been generated on a single sequencing platform. Class I and class II HLA loci were covered by the typing at four-digit resolution. The number of donors typed differed by locus, with roughly 620-640 for A, B, C, DRB1 and DQB1, roughly 520 for DQA1, over 600 for DPA1, and some 440 for DPB1. A few DR-DQ haplotypes were treated as single units for association and clustering because of strong linkage in the cohort. Among some 410 genotyped donors of the cohort, an average of roughly 230,000 unique TCR beta nucleotide sequences was sequenced per donor, of which approximately 19% were non-productive. Points the paper makes about the study in general: In a later analysis, TCR association rates were found to vary across HLA loci, with the most associated TCRs seen for DRB1 alleles and the fewest for HLA-C alleles. The cohort was sequenced for TCR beta chains only, and without alpha or paired-chain data the features that could be detected were limited. Because counts were too low, 15 or so rarely observed V segments, including chromosome 9 orphons, were excluded from the earlier analysis of some 590 of the donors. The study gave a list of some 150 TCR beta chains associated with cytomegalovirus. In an earlier analysis of around 600 of the donors, most TCR beta V segments appeared in productive rearrangements about 90% or about 30% of the time, broadly matching IMGT annotations. A further reported finding was that TCR beta sequences accurately predicted the HLA-A and HLA-B alleles for most subjects in the first cohort. HLA typing was unavailable for some donors at each locus, so association tests used only the typed subset. In a later analysis, most CMV-associated TCR beta chains were found to appear HLA-restricted, with HLA associations seemingly driven largely by CMV exposure. The classifier was reported to diagnose cytomegalovirus status with high specificity and sensitivity in both the original cohort and the validation cohort. V-gene and J-gene trimming of TCR beta chains was associated with a missense DCLRE1C variant in a later genetic analysis, and the association was replicated in an independent cohort. Because the 87-base-pair reads could not distinguish some IMGT-functional V segments, including TRBV6-2 and TRBV6-3, those segments were excluded. Most TCR sequences were observed very rarely across donors, whereas some public TCRs were present in many individuals. According to the authors, the approach could potentially be generalized to other disease states and immunological phenotypes. In a later analysis, several top co-occurrence clusters were reported to appear linked to parvovirus B19, influenza, CMV and Epstein-Barr virus. A later genetic analysis reported fewer N-insertions in productive TCRs among donors in an Asian-associated ancestry cluster than the approximately 670-donor mean. A later analysis associated about 17,000 TCR beta sequences with specific HLA alleles at a false discovery rate of 0.05. In a later analysis, HLA-associated TCR beta chains were found to be more clonally expanded and to have lower generation probabilities than equally common non-associated chains. CMV serostatus was the only immune exposure information available for the cohort. When HLA alleles, especially DR and DQ, strongly co-occurred, attributing TCR associations to individual alleles was difficult. The presence/absence analyses assumed that sequencing depth was roughly uniform across donors, and that assumption may not be true. Correlated functional status among segregating V segments might be attributable to linkage disequilibrium, but an unknown experimental factor could not be ruled out. A cluster of highly shared sequence variants was judged likely to represent a technical artifact of the sequencing pipeline. In vitro tests confirmed that a few of the cytomegalovirus-associated TCR beta chains recognize cytomegalovirus antigens.

The cohort was made up of 666 healthy bone marrow donors. At the time of sampling, every cohort member was nominally healthy, though immune exposures that went unrecorded were likely present. The donor was CMV seronegative and belonged to the group of 350 or so seronegative cohort members. A peripheral blood sample was collected from each donor, and TCR beta sequencing was performed on peripheral blood mononuclear cells. The Qiagen DNeasy Blood Extraction Kit was used to extract genomic DNA from the blood cell samples. V was cut back by 0 bases and J by 3 bases, leaving a gap of 6 bases between them. The CDR3 sequence holds 13 residues, the cysteine and phenylalanine included. Only the CDR3 DNA stays, 39 bases, in frame from base 1. The germline V gene supplies CDR1 SGHRS and CDR2 YFSETQ.

The rearrangement joined TRBV5-1 to TRBJ1-2; the D gene is perhaps TRBD1, from 6 matching bases. The sequence derives from a girl aged 2-9 years in good health and CMV-seronegative. Sequencing was performed on PBMCs. The CDR3 reads CASSLDRDYGYTF. The DNA sequence follows: TGCGCCAGCAGCTTGGACAGGGACTATGGCTACACCTTC.